The 7 T cell receptor beta chains below all came from one sample that was sequenced in a study of beta chain features in type 1 diabetes. cDNA synthesis used the whole RNA isolate, giving expressed TCRB sequences. Using immunoSEQ multiplex PCR, the repertoire was profiled, and TCRdb retains in-frame clones only, with some absent. This sample has about 900,000 clones; about 17% occur once, and the top ten carry 0.023%. The sequenced sample consisted of naive CD4+ T cells from blood. These receptors came from a woman aged 18-30 years in good health.

The rearrangement links TRBV7-2 to TRBJ2-5, with 10 bases that match TRBD1. V dropped 0 bases and J dropped 5; count of bases not matched to a gene: 3. CDR3 length: 15 residues. CDR1 and CDR2 from the germline V gene are SGHTA and FQGNSA. CDR3 nucleotide sequence: TGTGCCAGCAGCTTAGCGCCGGGACAGGGGGAGACCCAGTACTTC. This sequence encodes CASSLAPGQGETQYF.

This chain joins TRBV10-1 and TRBJ2-5; 7 positions agree with TRBD2. Germline values: CDR1 WNHNN, CDR2 SYGVQD (reference sequence). The J segment lost 3 bases and the V segment lost 1 base, leaving 5 bases of the junction unmatched. The CDR3 runs 15 residues. CDR3 in DNA: TGCGCCAGCAGTGAGTTCAGCGGGACTAAAGAGACCCAGTACTTC. Amino acids: CASSEFSGTKETQYF.

This clone turned up a few times. The gene calls are TRBV7-9 and TRBJ1-2, with TRBD1 identical over 8 bases. The germline V gene has CDR1 SEHNR and CDR2 FQNEAQ (reference sequence). The CDR3 is made up of 13 amino acids. The V and J ends lost 5 bases and 8 bases, in that order; junction bases with no gene match: 7. The CDR3 is CASSADRGGGYTF. CDR3 nucleotide sequence: TGTGCCAGCAGCGCCGACAGGGGAGGAGGCTACACCTTC.

This clone was picked up a small number of times. The chain joins TRBV11-2 to TRBJ2-1; 11 bases match TRBD2. This CDR3 is built from 15 residues. With 10 bases clipped from V and 3 bases from J, the junction kept 8 bases outside the gene matches. CDR1 and CDR2 (germline): SGHAT, FQNNGV. Here the CDR3 DNA reads TGTGCCATCTTAGGGACTAGCGGTAACTACAATGAGCAGTTCTTC. Translated, it gives CAILGTSGNYNEQFF.

This clone was detected only a few times. V gene TRBV7-2 combines with J gene TRBJ2-5; 9 nucleotides agree with TRBD2. Germline CDR1 is SGHTA and CDR2 is FQGNSA. The CDR3 is made up of 16 amino acids. Unmatched junction bases numbered 5, after V lost 1 base and J lost 2 bases. For the CDR3, the DNA is TGTGCCAGCAGCTTAGTCGCGGGAGGGCTTCAAGAGACCCAGTACTTC. Its translation is CASSLVAGGLQETQYF.

This clone was found a few times. CDR3 residues: CASSYIAGGDYNEQFF. CDR3 nucleotide sequence: TGTGCCAGCAGCTACATAGCGGGAGGCGACTACAATGAGCAGTTCTTC. The rearrangement joins TRBV7-3 to TRBJ2-1, with TRBD2 identical over 10 bases. The junction had 6 bases not matched to a gene; V was cut back by 4 bases and J by 3 bases. CDR3 length: 16 residues. Germline V lookup: CDR1 SGHTA, CDR2 FQGTGA. The full variable domain, completed using reference TRBV7-3 and TRBJ2-1, is GAGVSQTPSNKVTEKGKYVELRCDPISGHTALYWYRQSLGQGPEFLIYFQGTGAADDSGLPNDRFFAVRPEGSVSTLKIQRTERGDSAVYLCASSYIAGGDYNEQFFGPGTRLTVL.

The chain recombines TRBV28 with TRBJ2-7; 12 positions match TRBD1. The CDR3 runs 15 residues. After removal of 7 bases from V and 6 bases from J, the junction contained 10 bases not matched to a gene. Germline CDR1 reads MDHEN; CDR2 reads SYDVKM. CDR3 sequence reads: CASTYPGTGGSEQYF. The CDR3 DNA sequence: TGTGCCAGCACCTATCCCGGGACAGGGGGCTCCGAGCAGTACTTC. Complete variable domain (other parts from reference TRBV28 and TRBJ2-7): DVKVTQSSRYLVKRTGEKVFLECVQDMDHENMFWYRQDPGLGLRLIYFSYDVKMKEKGDIPEGYSVSREKKERFSLILESASTNQTSMYLCASTYPGTGGSEQYFGPGTRLTVT.